This is a list of T cell receptor beta chains from one sample in a study of Ad26.COV2.S vaccination and SARS-CoV-2 variants. Only in-frame clones appear in the TCRdb table, and some are missing; sequencing was by immunoSEQ multiplex PCR. The data hold about 350,000 clones, with around 88% observed a single time. Here the sequenced sample was peripheral blood, taken in a trial of Ad26.COV2.S vaccine versus placebo. The receptors were gathered from a person between 18 and 60 years old who received the Ad26.COV2.S COVID-19 vaccine or a placebo. The CDR3 runs from the conserved cysteine through the conserved F or W. The D gene is left open where the match is weak. The listing skips clone size in some rows; elsewhere it reads once, few, many or a size class.

j_gene: TRBJ2-5
d_gene: NA
abundance: once
v_gene: TRBV10-2
CDR3nt: TGCGCCAGCAGTGAGCGAGACAGCCCGTACCAAGAGACCCAGTACTTC
CDR3aa: CASSERDSPYQETQYF

j_gene: TRBJ2-7
d_gene: NA
abundance: few
v_gene: TRBV5-4
CDR3nt: TGTGCCAGCAGCTTAGGCAGGGAATACGAGCAGTACTTC
CDR3aa: CASSLGREYEQYF

j_gene: TRBJ1-5
d_gene: TRBD1
abundance: NA
v_gene: TRBV30
CDR3nt: TGTGCCTGGAGCAGAGGACAGGGGGGCCAGCCCCAGCATTTT
CDR3aa: CAWSRGQGGQPQHF

j_gene: TRBJ2-2
d_gene: NA
abundance: NA
v_gene: TRBV30
CDR3nt: TGTGCCTGGAGTCTAGGGTCCGGGGAGCTGTTTTTT
CDR3aa: CAWSLGSGELFF

j_gene: TRBJ2-1
d_gene: NA
abundance: NA
v_gene: TRBV7-8
CDR3nt: TGTGCCAGCAGCTTAGCTAGCCCGAGAGGGTACAATGAGCAGTTCTTC
CDR3aa: CASSLASPRGYNEQFF

j_gene: TRBJ2-3
d_gene: NA
abundance: NA
v_gene: TRBV4-3
CDR3nt: TGCGCCAGCAGCCAGGACACTGCCACAGATACGCAGTATTTT
CDR3aa: CASSQDTATDTQYF

j_gene: TRBJ2-5
d_gene: NA
abundance: NA
v_gene: TRBV28
CDR3nt: TGTGCCAGCAGTTTTGGGGCGAGGGAGACCCAGTACTTC
CDR3aa: CASSFGARETQYF

j_gene: TRBJ1-1
d_gene: NA
abundance: NA
v_gene: TRBV19
CDR3nt: TGTGCCAGTAGGGACCAGGGACTGAACACTGAAGCTTTCTTT
CDR3aa: CASRDQGLNTEAFF

j_gene: TRBJ1-3
d_gene: NA
abundance: NA
v_gene: TRBV3-1/TRBV3-2
CDR3nt: TGTGCCAGCAGCCAAGATGGGGGAAACACCATATATTTT
CDR3aa: CASSQDGGNTIYF

j_gene: TRBJ1-5
d_gene: NA
abundance: NA
v_gene: TRBV7-2
CDR3nt: TGTGCCAGCAGCCCGCGAGTGGGGAGCAATCAGCCCCAGCATTTT
CDR3aa: CASSPRVGSNQPQHF

j_gene: TRBJ1-2
d_gene: TRBD1
abundance: NA
v_gene: TRBV6-5
CDR3nt: TGTGCCAGTACAGGGGGCGCGGATGGCTACACCTTC
CDR3aa: CASTGGADGYTF